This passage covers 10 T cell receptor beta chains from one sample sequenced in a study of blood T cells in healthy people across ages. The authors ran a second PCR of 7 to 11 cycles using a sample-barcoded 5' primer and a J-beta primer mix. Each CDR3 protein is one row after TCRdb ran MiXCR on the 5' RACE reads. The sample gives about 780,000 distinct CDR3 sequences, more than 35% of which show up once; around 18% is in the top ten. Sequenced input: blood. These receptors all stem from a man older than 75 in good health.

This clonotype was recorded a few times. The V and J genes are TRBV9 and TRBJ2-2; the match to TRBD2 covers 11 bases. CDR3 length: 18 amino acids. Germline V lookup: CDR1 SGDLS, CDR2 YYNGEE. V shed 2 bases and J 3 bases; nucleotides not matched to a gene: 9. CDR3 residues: CASSVTIGTSGYTGELFF. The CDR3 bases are TGTGCCAGCAGCGTTACAATAGGGACTAGCGGTTACACCGGGGAGCTGTTTTTT.

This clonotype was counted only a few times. The CDR3 reads CASSLAVGSGSGNIQYF. In DNA form, the CDR3 reads TGTGCCAGCAGTTTAGCGGTGGGTAGCGGGAGCGGTAACATTCAGTACTTC. V and J are TRBV12-3 or TRBV12-4 and TRBJ2-7, with 9 bases that match TRBD2. The DNA end favors TRBJ2-4, so the J call may be wrong. The CDR3 spans 17 residues.

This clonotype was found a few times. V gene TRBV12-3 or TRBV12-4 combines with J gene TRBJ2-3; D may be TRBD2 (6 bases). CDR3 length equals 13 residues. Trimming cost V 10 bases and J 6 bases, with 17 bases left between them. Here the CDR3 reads CATRPDRGDTQYF. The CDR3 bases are TGTGCCACTCGACCCGACCGGGGGGATACGCAGTATTTT.

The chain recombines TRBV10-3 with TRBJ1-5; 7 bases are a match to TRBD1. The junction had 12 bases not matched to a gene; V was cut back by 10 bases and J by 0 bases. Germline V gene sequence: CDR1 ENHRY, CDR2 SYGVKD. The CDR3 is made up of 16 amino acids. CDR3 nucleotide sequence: TGTGCCACCTACCCGGGACAGACCGATAGCAATCAGCCCCAGCATTTT. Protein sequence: CATYPGQTDSNQPQHF.

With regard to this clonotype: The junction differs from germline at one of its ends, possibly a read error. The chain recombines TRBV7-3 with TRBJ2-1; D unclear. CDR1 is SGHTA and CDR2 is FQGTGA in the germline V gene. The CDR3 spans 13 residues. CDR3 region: CASSVTRANEQFF. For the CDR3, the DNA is TGTGCCAGCAGCGTAACTCGGGCCAATGAGCAGTTCTTC.

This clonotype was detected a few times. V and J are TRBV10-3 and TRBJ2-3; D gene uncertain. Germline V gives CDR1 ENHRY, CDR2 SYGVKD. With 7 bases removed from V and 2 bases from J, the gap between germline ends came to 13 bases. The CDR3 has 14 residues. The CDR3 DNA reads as TGTGCCATCAAGAAGGAACGAACCACAGATACGCAGTATTTT. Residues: CAIKKERTTDTQYF.

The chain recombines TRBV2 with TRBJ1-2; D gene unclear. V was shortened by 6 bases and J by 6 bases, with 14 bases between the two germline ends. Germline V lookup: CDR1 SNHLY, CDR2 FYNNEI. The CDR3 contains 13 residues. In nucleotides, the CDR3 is TGTGCCAGCAGCAAACGATCCGGGGATGGCTACACCTTC. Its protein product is CASSKRSGDGYTF. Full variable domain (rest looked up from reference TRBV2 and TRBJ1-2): EPEVTQTPSHQVTQMGQEVILRCVPISNHLYFYWYRQILGQKVEFLVSFYNNEISEKSEIFDDQFSVERPDGSNFTLKIRSTKLEDSAMYFCASSKRSGDGYTFGSGTRLTVV.

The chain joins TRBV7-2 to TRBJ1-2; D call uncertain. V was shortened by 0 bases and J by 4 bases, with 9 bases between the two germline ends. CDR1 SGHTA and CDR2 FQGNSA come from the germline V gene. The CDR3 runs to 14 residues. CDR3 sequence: CASSLAGSFYGYTF. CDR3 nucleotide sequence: TGTGCCAGCAGCTTAGCGGGCAGTTTCTATGGCTACACCTTC. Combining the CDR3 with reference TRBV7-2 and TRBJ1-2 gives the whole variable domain GAGVSQSPSNKVTEKGKDVELRCDPISGHTALYWYRQSLGQGLEFLIYFQGNSAPDKSGLPSDRFSAERTGGSVSTLTIQRTQQEDSAVYLCASSLAGSFYGYTFGSGTRLTVV.

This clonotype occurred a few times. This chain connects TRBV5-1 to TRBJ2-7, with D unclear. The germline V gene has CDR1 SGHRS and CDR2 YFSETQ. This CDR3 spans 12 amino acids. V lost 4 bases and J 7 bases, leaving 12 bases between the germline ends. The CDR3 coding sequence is TGCGCCAGCAGCCTGCTTGGGAATGAGCAGTACTTC. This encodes CASSLLGNEQYF.

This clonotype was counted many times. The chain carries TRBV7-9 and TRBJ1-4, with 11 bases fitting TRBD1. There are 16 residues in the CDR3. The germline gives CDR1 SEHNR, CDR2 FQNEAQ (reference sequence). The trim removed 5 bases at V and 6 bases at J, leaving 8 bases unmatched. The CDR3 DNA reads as TGTGCCAGCAGCGATTCTGGACAGGGGGCGGATGAAAAACTGTTTTTT. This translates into CASSDSGQGADEKLFF. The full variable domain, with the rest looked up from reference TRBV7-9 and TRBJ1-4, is DTGVSQNPRHKITKRGQNVTFRCDPISEHNRLYWYRQTLGQGPEFLTYFQNEAQLEKSRLLSDRFSAERPKGSFSTLEIQRTEQGDSAMYLCASSDSGQGADEKLFFGSGTQLSVL.